One T cell receptor beta chain is described in this entry. Its matching antigen is unknown. Measured with immunoSEQ multiplex PCR; TCRdb has only the in-frame clones, and not every one. The top ten hold 2.5% to 3.5% of the sample, which has 150,000 or so clones, around 92% seen once. The entry originates in a study of T cell responses to AZD1222 COVID-19 vaccine. The wider study: Pooling of second doses given at about 4 or about 12 weeks was done. Overall study results and limits: Females made up more of the donors, who were largely white British, and clonal diversity may have come out too low. CD4 TCRs associated with vaccination spanned spike, dominating at 160-218 and 743-854. Two AZD1222 doses significantly raised spike-specific TCR breadth and depth over controls.

The CDR3 loop spans 12 amino acids. The V end was cut by 2 bases, the J end by 3 bases, with 4 bases between. Germline lookup yields CDR1 KGHSH and CDR2 LQKENI. The chain recombines TRBV18 with TRBJ2-5; D is undetermined. The material was peripheral blood, obtained on day 0 of AZD1222 vaccination. This receptor was identified in an adult in good health. CDR3 in amino acids: CASSPLEETQYF. As DNA, the CDR3 is TGTGCCAGCTCACCATTGGAAGAGACCCAGTACTTC.